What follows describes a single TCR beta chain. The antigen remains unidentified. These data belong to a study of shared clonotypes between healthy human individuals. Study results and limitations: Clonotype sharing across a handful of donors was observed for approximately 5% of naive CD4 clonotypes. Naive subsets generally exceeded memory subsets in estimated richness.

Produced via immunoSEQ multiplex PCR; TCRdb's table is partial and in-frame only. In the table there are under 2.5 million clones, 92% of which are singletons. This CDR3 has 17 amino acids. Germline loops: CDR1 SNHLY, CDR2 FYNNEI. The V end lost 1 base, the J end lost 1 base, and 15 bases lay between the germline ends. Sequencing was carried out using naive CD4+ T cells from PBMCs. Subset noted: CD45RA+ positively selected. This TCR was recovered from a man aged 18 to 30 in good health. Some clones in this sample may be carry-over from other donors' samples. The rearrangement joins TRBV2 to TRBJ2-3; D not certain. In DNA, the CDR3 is TGTGCCAGCAGTGAAGGGCCCCCTTCCACAGGCACAGATACGCAGTATTTT. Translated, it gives CASSEGPPSTGTDTQYF.